This record covers a single TCR beta chain. The study ran its PCR with 60 Vbeta and 13 Jbeta primers. Generated by immunoSEQ multiplex PCR, the TCRdb table keeps only in-frame clones and is missing some. The sample yields around 150,000 clones, 79% seen once. This record belongs to a study of cytomegalovirus exposure and HLA in healthy donors. This receptor was identified in a man between 50 and 59 years old in good health and CMV-seropositive. What was sequenced was PBMCs.

CDR3 sequence: CASSPRAEDQETQYF. CDR3 DNA: TGTGCCAGCAGCCCGCGAGCTGAAGACCAAGAGACCCAGTACTTC. The chain uses TRBV5-5 and TRBJ2-5; D unclear. This CDR3 region has 15 residues. CDR1 and CDR2 from the germline V gene are SGHKS and YYEKEE (reference sequence). Trimming removed 4 bases at V and 0 bases at J, with 13 bases between. Together with reference TRBV5-5 and TRBJ2-5, the CDR3 gives the full variable domain: DAGVTQSPTHLIKTRGQQVTLRCSPISGHKSVSWYQQVLGQGPQFIFQYYEKEERGRGNFPDRFSARQFPNYSSELNVNALLLGDSALYLCASSPRAEDQETQYFGPGTRLLVL.